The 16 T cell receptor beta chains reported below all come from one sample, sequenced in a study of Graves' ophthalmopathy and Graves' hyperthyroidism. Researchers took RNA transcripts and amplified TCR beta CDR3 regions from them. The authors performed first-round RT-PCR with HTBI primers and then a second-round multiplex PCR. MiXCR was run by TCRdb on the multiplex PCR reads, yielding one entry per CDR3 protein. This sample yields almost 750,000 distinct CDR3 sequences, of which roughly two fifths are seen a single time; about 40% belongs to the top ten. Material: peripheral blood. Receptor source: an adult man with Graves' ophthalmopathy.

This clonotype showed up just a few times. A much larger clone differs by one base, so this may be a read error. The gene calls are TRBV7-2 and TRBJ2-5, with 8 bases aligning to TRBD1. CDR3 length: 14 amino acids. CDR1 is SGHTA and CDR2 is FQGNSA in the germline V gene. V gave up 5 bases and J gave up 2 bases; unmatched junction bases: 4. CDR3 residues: CASSNRTGQETQYF. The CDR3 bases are TGTGCCAGCAGCAACCGGACAGGGCAAGAGACCCAGTACTTC.

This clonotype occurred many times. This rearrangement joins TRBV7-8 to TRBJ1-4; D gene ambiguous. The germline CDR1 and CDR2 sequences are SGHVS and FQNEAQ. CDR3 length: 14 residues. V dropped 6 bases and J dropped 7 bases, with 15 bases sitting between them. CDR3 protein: CASRLREGREKLFF. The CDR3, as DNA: TGTGCCAGCAGACTAAGGGAAGGGCGTGAAAAACTGTTTTTT. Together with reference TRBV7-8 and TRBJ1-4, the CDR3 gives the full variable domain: GAGVSQSPRYKVAKRGQDVALRCDPISGHVSLFWYQQALGQGPEFLTYFQNEAQLDKSGLPSDRFFAERPEGSVSTLKIQRTQQEDSAVYLCASRLREGREKLFFGSGTQLSVL.

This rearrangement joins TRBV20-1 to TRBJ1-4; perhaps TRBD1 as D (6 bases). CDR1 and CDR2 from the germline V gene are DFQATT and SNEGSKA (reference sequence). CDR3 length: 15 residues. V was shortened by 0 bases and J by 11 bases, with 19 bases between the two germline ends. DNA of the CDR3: TGCAGTGCTAGAGATCAAGGACAGACTAGCGGGAAACTGTTTTTT. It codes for CSARDQGQTSGKLFF.

CDR3 sequence reads: CASSLGAVEEQYF. For the CDR3, the DNA is TGTGCCAGCAGCTTAGGAGCGGTGGAAGAGCAGTACTTC. This sequence joins TRBV7-9 and TRBJ2-7; D is perhaps TRBD2 (5 bases). The CDR3 length is 13 residues. In germline, CDR1 is SEHNR, CDR2 FQNEAQ (reference sequence). Trimming shortened V by 1 base and J by 7 bases, and 11 bases separated the two germline ends.

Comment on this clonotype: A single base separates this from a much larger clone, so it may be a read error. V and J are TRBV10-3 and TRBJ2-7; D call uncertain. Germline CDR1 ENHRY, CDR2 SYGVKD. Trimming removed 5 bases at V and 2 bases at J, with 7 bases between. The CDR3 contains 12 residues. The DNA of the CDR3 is TGTGCCATCAGTTACTCGGCCTACGAGCAGTACTTC. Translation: CAISYSAYEQYF.

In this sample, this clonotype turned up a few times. This chain's CDR3 is CASSLLGFAQETQYF. As DNA, the CDR3 is TGCGCCAGCAGCTTGTTGGGGTTCGCACAAGAGACCCAGTACTTC. V and J are TRBV5-1 and TRBJ2-5; unclear D gene. The CDR3 has 15 residues. Germline V gives CDR1 SGHRS, CDR2 YFSETQ. V gave up 1 base and J gave up 2 bases, with 12 bases separating them.

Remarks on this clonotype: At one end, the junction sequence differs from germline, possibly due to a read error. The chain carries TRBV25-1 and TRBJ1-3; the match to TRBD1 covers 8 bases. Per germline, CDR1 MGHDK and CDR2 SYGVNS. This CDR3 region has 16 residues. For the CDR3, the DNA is TGTACCAGCAGTTTCCCGACAGGGGTTTCTGGAAACACCATATATTTT. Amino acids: CTSSFPTGVSGNTIYF.

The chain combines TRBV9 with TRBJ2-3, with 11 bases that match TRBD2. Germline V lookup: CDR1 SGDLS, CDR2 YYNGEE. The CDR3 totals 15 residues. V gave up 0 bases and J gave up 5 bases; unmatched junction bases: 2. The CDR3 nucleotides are TGTGCCAGCAGCGTAGCGACTAGCGGGGTAGATACGCAGTATTTT. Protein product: CASSVATSGVDTQYF.

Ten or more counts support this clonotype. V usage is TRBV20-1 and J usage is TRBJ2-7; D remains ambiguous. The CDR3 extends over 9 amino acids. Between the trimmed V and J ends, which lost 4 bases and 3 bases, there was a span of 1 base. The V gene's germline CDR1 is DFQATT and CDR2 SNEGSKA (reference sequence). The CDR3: CSANYEQYF. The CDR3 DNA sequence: TGCAGTGCTAACTACGAGCAGTACTTC.

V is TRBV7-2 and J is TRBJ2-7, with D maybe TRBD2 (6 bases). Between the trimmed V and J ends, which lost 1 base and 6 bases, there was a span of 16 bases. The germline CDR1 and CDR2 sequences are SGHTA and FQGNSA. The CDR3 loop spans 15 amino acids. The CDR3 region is CASSLGMARRGEQYF. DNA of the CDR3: TGTGCCAGCAGCTTAGGTATGGCCAGGAGGGGCGAGCAGTACTTC.

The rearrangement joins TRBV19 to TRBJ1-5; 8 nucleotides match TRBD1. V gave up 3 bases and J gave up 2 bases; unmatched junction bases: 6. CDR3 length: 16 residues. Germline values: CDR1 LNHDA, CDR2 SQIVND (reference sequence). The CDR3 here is CASSMTGQGRNQPQHF. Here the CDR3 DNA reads TGTGCCAGTAGTATGACCGGACAGGGTCGCAATCAGCCCCAGCATTTT.

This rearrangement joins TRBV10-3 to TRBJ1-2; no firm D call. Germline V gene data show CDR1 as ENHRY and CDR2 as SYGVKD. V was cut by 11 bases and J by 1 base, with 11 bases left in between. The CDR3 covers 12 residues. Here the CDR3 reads CAWSVHNYGYTF. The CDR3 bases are TGTGCCTGGAGTGTCCATAACTATGGCTACACCTTC.

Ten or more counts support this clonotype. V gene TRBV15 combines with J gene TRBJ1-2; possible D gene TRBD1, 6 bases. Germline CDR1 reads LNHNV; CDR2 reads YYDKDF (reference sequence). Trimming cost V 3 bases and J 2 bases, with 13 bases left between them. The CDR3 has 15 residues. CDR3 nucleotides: TGTGCCACCAGCAGGCAATATCAGGGGAACTATGGCTACACCTTC. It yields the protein CATSRQYQGNYGYTF.

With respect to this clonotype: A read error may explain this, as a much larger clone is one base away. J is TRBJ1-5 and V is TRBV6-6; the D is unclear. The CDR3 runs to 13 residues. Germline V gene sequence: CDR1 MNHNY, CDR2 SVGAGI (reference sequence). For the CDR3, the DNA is TGTGCCAGCAGTTACCTTAGGCAAGAGGGTCCGAATTTT. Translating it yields CASSYLRQEGPNF.

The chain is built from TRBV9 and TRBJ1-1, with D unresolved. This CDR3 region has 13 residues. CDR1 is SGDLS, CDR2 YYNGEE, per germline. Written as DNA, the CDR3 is TGTGCTAGCTCTAGGGTGACTAACACTGAAGCTTTCTTT. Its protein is CASSRVTNTEAFF.

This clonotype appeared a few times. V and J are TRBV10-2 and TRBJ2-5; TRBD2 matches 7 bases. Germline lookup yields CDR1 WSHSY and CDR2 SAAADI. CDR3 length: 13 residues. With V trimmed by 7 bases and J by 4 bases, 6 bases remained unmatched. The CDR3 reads CASTGGSLETQYF. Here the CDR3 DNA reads TGCGCCAGCACGGGGGGATCTTTAGAGACCCAGTACTTC.